The 16 T cell receptor beta chains below come from one sample, sequenced in a study of immunodeficiency. Measured with immunoSEQ multiplex PCR; TCRdb has only the in-frame clones, and not every one. The sample includes about 970 clones, roughly 92% of them seen just once. Specimen: CD4+ T cells from blood. These receptors were collected from a female donor.

V gene TRBV5-1 combines with J gene TRBJ1-4; weak D call: TRBD1 (5 bases). The CDR3 is made up of 15 amino acids. The V end was cut by 0 bases, the J end by 8 bases, with 14 bases between. Looked up from germline, CDR1 is SGHRS and CDR2 is YFSETQ. The CDR3 is CASSLASGPDEKLFF. For the CDR3, the DNA is TGCGCCAGCAGCTTGGCCTCAGGGCCGGACGAAAAACTGTTTTTT.

V gene TRBV30 combines with J gene TRBJ1-4; D remains unclear. Trimming removed 3 bases from V and 8 bases from J, with 7 bases in between. CDR1 is GTSNPN, CDR2 SVGIG, per germline (reference sequence). The CDR3 is 11 amino acids. The CDR3 DNA reads TGTGCCTGGAGGGATCAGGAAAAACTGTTTTTT. Its protein is CAWRDQEKLFF.

The rearrangement uses TRBV6-5 and TRBJ2-1, with 11 bases identical to TRBD2. From germline, CDR1 is MNHEY and CDR2 SVGAGI. This CDR3 has 16 amino acids. The V and J ends lost 4 bases and 1 base, in that order; junction bases with no gene match: 3. CDR3: CASSSTSGRSYNEQFF. DNA for the CDR3: TGTGCCAGCAGTTCCACTAGCGGGAGATCCTACAATGAGCAGTTCTTC.

The V and J genes are TRBV25-1 and TRBJ2-3; 7 nucleotides match TRBD2. Germline V gene lookup returns CDR1 MGHDK and CDR2 SYGVNS. The CDR3 is made up of 15 amino acids. The junction had 7 bases not matched to a gene; V was cut back by 5 bases and J by 2 bases. This CDR3 is CASSSQRDHTDTQYF. DNA of the CDR3: TGTGCCAGCAGTTCGCAGCGGGACCACACAGATACGCAGTATTTT.

The chain employs TRBV3-1 (or the pseudogene TRBV3-2) and TRBJ2-1; D perhaps matches TRBD1 (7 bases). V was pared by 1 base and J by 2 bases, with 9 bases between. Germline CDR1 reads LGHDT; CDR2 reads YNNKEL (reference sequence). The CDR3 has 15 amino acids. CDR3 loop: CASSQGRGPYNEQFF. Here the CDR3 DNA reads TGTGCCAGCAGCCAAGGGAGGGGGCCCTACAATGAGCAGTTCTTC.

The count of this clone is one. The chain has TRBV11-3 and TRBJ2-6, with TRBD1 as a possible D gene (6 bases). CDR1 and CDR2 from the germline V gene are SGHNT and YENEEA. The CDR3 runs 17 residues. V was trimmed by 6 bases and J by 0 bases, leaving 15 bases between them. As DNA, the CDR3 is TGTGCCAGCAGTCCCCCAGGGGCTACCTCTGGGGCCAACGTCCTGACTTTC. It encodes CASSPPGATSGANVLTF.

The chain links TRBV21-1 to TRBJ2-7. TRBV21-1 is recorded as a pseudogene. The CDR3 is 15 amino acids. The CDR3 here is CASSKFSVGRYEQYF. DNA for the CDR3: TGTGCCAGCAGCAAATTCTCGGTTGGGCGGTACGAGCAGTACTTC.

The chain combines TRBV5-1 with TRBJ1-3, with D hard to call. CDR1 is SGHRS, CDR2 YFSETQ, per germline. The length of the CDR3 is 17 residues. Trimming shortened V by 4 bases and J by 0 bases, and 17 bases separated the two germline ends. The CDR3 coding sequence is TGCGCCAGCAGCCGAGACGTCGGACGGGGCTCTGGAAACACCATATATTTT. As protein: CASSRDVGRGSGNTIYF.

The chain employs TRBV19 and TRBJ1-1; D remains ambiguous. Trimming pared 1 base from V and 4 bases from J, leaving 7 bases between. CDR1 LNHDA and CDR2 SQIVND come from the germline V gene (reference sequence). This CDR3 has 13 amino acids. The CDR3: CASSIGWTTEAFF. CDR3 DNA sequence: TGTGCCAGTAGTATAGGGTGGACCACTGAAGCTTTCTTT.

The V gene is TRBV11-1, the J gene TRBJ1-1; no clear D. The germline CDR1 and CDR2 sequences are SGHAT and FQDESV (reference sequence). This CDR3 comprises 14 residues. The V and J ends lost 4 bases and 5 bases respectively, with 14 bases between them. CDR3 sequence reads: CASSYAGPTTEAFF. Written as DNA, the CDR3 is TGTGCCAGCAGCTATGCTGGCCCAACGACTGAAGCTTTCTTT. Together with reference TRBV11-1 and TRBJ1-1, the CDR3 gives the full variable domain: EAEVAQSPRYKITEKSQAVAFWCDPISGHATLYWYRQILGQGPELLVQFQDESVVDDSQLPKDRFSAERLKGVDSTLKIQPAELGDSAMYLCASSYAGPTTEAFFGQGTRLTVV.

The genes are TRBV12-5 and TRBJ2-1; D remains ambiguous. V dropped 0 bases and J dropped 4 bases, with 7 bases sitting between them. Germline assignment: CDR1 LGHNT and CDR2 FRNRAP. The CDR3 extends over 14 amino acids. This chain's CDR3 is CASGLVTEYNEQFF. In nucleotides, the CDR3 is TGTGCTAGTGGTTTGGTTACCGAATACAATGAGCAGTTCTTC. Full variable domain (outside the CDR3, taken from reference TRBV12-5 and TRBJ2-1): DARVTQTPRHKVTEMGQEVTMRCQPILGHNTVFWYRQTMMQGLELLAYFRNRAPLDDSGMPKDRFSAEMPDATLATLKIQPSEPRDSAVYFCASGLVTEYNEQFFGPGTRLTVL.

This sequence joins TRBV5-1 and TRBJ2-2, with a weak D call TRBD2 (7 bases). V lost 0 bases and J 5 bases, leaving 14 bases between the germline ends. The CDR3 extends over 16 amino acids. The germline gives CDR1 SGHRS, CDR2 YFSETQ. The CDR3 DNA is TGCGCCAGCAGCTTGGAATCGCGGGGGCCAACCGGGGAGCTGTTTTTT. Residues: CASSLESRGPTGELFF. Based on the CDR3 plus reference TRBV5-1 and TRBJ2-2, the full variable domain is KAGVTQTPRYLIKTRGQQVTLSCSPISGHRSVSWYQQTPGQGLQFLFEYFSETQRNKGNFPGRFSGRQFSNSRSEMNVSTLELGDSALYLCASSLESRGPTGELFFGEGSRLTVL.

The chain couples TRBV7-9 to TRBJ1-2; possibly TRBD1 for D (5 bases). Germline V gene lookup returns CDR1 SEHNR and CDR2 FQNEAQ (reference sequence). This CDR3 spans 13 amino acids. V was clipped by 1 base and J by 8 bases, with 11 bases between them. The CDR3 is CASSLEGPGGYTF. CDR3 nucleotides: TGTGCCAGCAGCTTAGAGGGGCCAGGAGGCTACACCTTC.

CDR3 DNA: TGTGCCAGCAGCTTACAGGACAATGAGCAGTTCTTC. Translated: CASSLQDNEQFF. The chain joins TRBV7-9 to TRBJ2-1; D is ambiguous. The germline V gene has CDR1 SEHNR and CDR2 FQNEAQ (reference sequence). V was shortened by 2 bases and J by 5 bases, with 4 bases between the two germline ends. The CDR3 extends over 12 amino acids.

This chain connects TRBV18 to TRBJ2-7; 9 nucleotides match TRBD2. V lost 3 bases, J lost 0 bases, and 0 bases stayed unmatched. This CDR3 contains 14 residues. Germline lookup yields CDR1 KGHSH and CDR2 LQKENI. Here the CDR3 reads CASSPSGSSYEQYF. The CDR3 DNA sequence: TGTGCCAGCTCACCTAGCGGGAGCTCCTACGAGCAGTACTTC.

J is TRBJ2-2 and V is TRBV10-1, with TRBD1 matching 10 bases. The junction had 13 bases not matched to a gene; V was cut back by 6 bases and J by 0 bases. CDR1 and CDR2 (germline): WNHNN, SYGVQD (reference sequence). This CDR3 contains 19 residues. The CDR3, as DNA: TGCGCCAGCAGCAGGACAGGGGGATCCCGGGGTGCGAACACCGGGGAGCTGTTTTTT. Translation gives CASSRTGGSRGANTGELFF.